The rows below give T cell receptor beta chains drawn from one sample of a study of identical twins. TCRdb re-derived calls from the 5' RACE reads in MiXCR, one entry per CDR3 protein. The repertoire includes 1.5 million to 2 million distinct CDR3 sequences, less than 35% of them detected once, and around 0.25% sits in the top ten. The sequenced sample consisted of cord blood. The receptors originated from a newborn girl in good health. The conserved cysteine and the conserved F or W are not part of the CDR3 here. Each record gives: clone size, V gene, J gene, CDR3 protein. For some rows the clone size is stated as once, few or many, or as a class when expanded; others skip it.

size: few
V: TRBV7-2
J: TRBJ2-3
CDR3: ASSLESRDPLTQY

size: few
V: TRBV20-1
J: TRBJ2-1
CDR3: SAGNSGAVLF

size: -
V: TRBV5-1
J: TRBJ1-2
CDR3: ASRTGHNYGYT

size: -
V: TRBV6-1
J: TRBJ2-4
CDR3: ASSEQGRWAKNIQY

size: many
V: TRBV29-1
J: TRBJ1-2
CDR3: SVEGFHLPPYYGYT

size: few
V: TRBV18
J: TRBJ2-5
CDR3: ASSPQERETQY

size: few
V: TRBV4-2
J: TRBJ2-3
CDR3: ASSQAGTSGRTDTQY

size: -
V: TRBV6-5
J: TRBJ2-2
CDR3: ASSYSKGFLAVDRTGELF

size: few
V: TRBV5-1
J: TRBJ2-3
CDR3: ASSVLAGYTDTQY

size: few
V: TRBV9
J: TRBJ2-3
CDR3: ASSVESRGQVTDTQY

size: -
V: TRBV4-1
J: TRBJ1-4
CDR3: ASSQLGLQGGVATNEKLF

size: -
V: TRBV7-2
J: TRBJ2-7
CDR3: AGSLGTNYEQY

size: -
V: TRBV12-3/TRBV12-4
J: TRBJ2-7
CDR3: ASSFGGGQDTQY

size: -
V: TRBV6-1
J: -
CDR3: ASSGPGGPSYEQY

size: -
V: TRBV6-5
J: TRBJ1-2
CDR3: ASSYSPGEGYGYT

size: -
V: TRBV28
J: TRBJ2-7
CDR3: ASSWEQGHYEQY

size: many
V: TRBV4-1
J: TRBJ2-3
CDR3: ASSPRLAGTSTDTQY

size: few
V: TRBV6-5
J: TRBJ1-2
CDR3: ASSYSGVLSYGYT

size: once
V: TRBV27
J: TRBJ2-3
CDR3: ASSFPSSTDTQY

size: -
V: TRBV5-1
J: TRBJ1-1
CDR3: ASSFSPLLQGTEAF

size: few
V: TRBV29-1
J: TRBJ2-7
CDR3: SVTFGLTTAYEQY

size: few
V: TRBV6-1
J: TRBJ2-3
CDR3: ASRLLGTGFRGTDTQY

size: few
V: TRBV14
J: TRBJ2-1
CDR3: ASSQGPWKF

size: -
V: TRBV19
J: TRBJ2-7
CDR3: ASSPLPGASYEQY

size: -
V: TRBV20-1
J: TRBJ2-7
CDR3: SADPLARAYEQY

size: -
V: TRBV6-2/TRBV6-3
J: TRBJ2-7
CDR3: ASTERGTLYEQY

size: few
V: TRBV7-2
J: TRBJ2-4
CDR3: ARWKVEDIQY

size: -
V: TRBV20-1
J: TRBJ1-5
CDR3: SASRYQIGSNQPQH

size: -
V: TRBV7-2
J: TRBJ2-7
CDR3: ASSLVRGPIYEQY

size: many
V: TRBV9
J: TRBJ1-2
CDR3: ASSVVEQSYGYT

size: few
V: TRBV7-9
J: TRBJ1-2
CDR3: ASSLPGRGYGYT

size: -
V: TRBV3-1
J: TRBJ1-4
CDR3: ASSQGDTNEKLF

size: -
V: TRBV6-6
J: TRBJ1-1
CDR3: ASTSRGETEAF

size: -
V: TRBV25-1
J: TRBJ2-7
CDR3: ASGIGGGNPYEQY

size: few
V: TRBV5-1
J: TRBJ2-3
CDR3: ASSLGRTSGGTDTQY

size: -
V: TRBV2
J: TRBJ2-1
CDR3: ASKPGLAGANNEQF

size: -
V: TRBV20-1
J: TRBJ1-2
CDR3: STRREGKGYT

size: -
V: TRBV28
J: TRBJ1-2
CDR3: ASSFGARGRRANYGYT

size: many
V: TRBV27
J: TRBJ2-4
CDR3: ASSWGAGVGKNIQY

size: many
V: TRBV12-3/TRBV12-4
J: TRBJ2-3
CDR3: ASSAHGLAGFTDTQY

size: -
V: TRBV3-1
J: TRBJ1-5
CDR3: ASSQDGFWGNQPQH

size: -
V: TRBV18
J: TRBJ2-1
CDR3: ASSPPRTGSFDEQF

size: -
V: TRBV25-1
J: TRBJ2-7
CDR3: ASSEDGTAAYEQY